One and the same sample provided the 12 T cell receptor beta chains below, sequenced in a study of T cell responses to AZD1222 COVID-19 vaccine. Assay: immunoSEQ multiplex PCR; the TCRdb copy retains only in-frame clones and omits some. The sample lists about 89,000 clones; approximately 89% were seen once. The source was peripheral blood, collected 28 days after the second AZD1222 dose. These receptor sequences come from an adult who received the AZD1222 COVID-19 vaccine.

V usage is TRBV7-3 and J usage is TRBJ2-3, with D possibly matching TRBD2 (5 bases). Germline V CDR1 and CDR2: SGHTA, FQGTGA. Between the trimmed V and J ends, which lost 1 base and 6 bases, there was a span of 14 bases. This CDR3 region has 15 residues. Written as DNA, the CDR3 is TGTGCCAGCAGCTTAAACTCTTTTGGAGGCGATACGCAGTATTTT. This translates into CASSLNSFGGDTQYF.

A single count supports this clone. The CDR3 is CASSYTRDRRADTQYF. The CDR3, as DNA: TGTGCCAGCAGCTACACCCGGGACAGGCGAGCAGATACGCAGTATTTT. The chain employs TRBV11-2 and TRBJ2-3; 8 bases agree with TRBD1. Per germline, CDR1 SGHAT and CDR2 FQNNGV. The length of the CDR3 is 16 residues. Losses at the gene ends were 4 bases for V and 4 bases for J; bases not matched to a gene: 10.

This rearrangement joins TRBV3-1 (or the pseudogene TRBV3-2) to TRBJ2-7; the D call may be TRBD1 or TRBD2 (6 bases each). The CDR3 extends over 17 amino acids. Germline V CDR1 and CDR2: LGHDT, YNNKEL (reference sequence). Trimming stripped 5 bases from V and 2 bases from J, with 22 bases between. CDR3 DNA sequence: TGTGCCAGCAGCTCCCTACTCGGGGGCCCTGGTGCCTACGAGCAGTACTTC. Amino acids: CASSSLLGGPGAYEQYF.

The chain is built from TRBV11-3 and TRBJ2-3; TRBD1 is a possible D gene (6 bases). Germline CDR1 reads SGHNT; CDR2 reads YENEEA. The CDR3 has 14 amino acids. V was pared by 5 bases and J by 6 bases, with 15 bases between. The chain's CDR3 is CASSARGEKDTQYF. The CDR3 DNA is TGTGCCAGCAGCGCCAGGGGAGAGAAGGATACGCAGTATTTT.

The chain carries TRBV28 and TRBJ2-7; 8 nucleotides align to TRBD1. This CDR3 has 14 residues. The V segment lost 5 bases and the J segment 2 bases; nucleotides outside the gene matches: 5. Germline lookup yields CDR1 MDHEN and CDR2 SYDVKM. In DNA form, the CDR3 reads TGTGCCAGCAGTCCAACGACAGGGGCCTACGAGCAGTACTTC. Translation gives CASSPTTGAYEQYF.

V is TRBV28 and J is TRBJ1-1; 7 bases line up with TRBD1. J gave up 8 bases and V 5 bases, and 14 bases lay outside the gene matches. The CDR3 covers 15 residues. Germline CDR1 is MDHEN and CDR2 is SYDVKM. The CDR3 region has the DNA TGTGCCAGCAGTCCGACAGGGAAATTGGGAAGGGAAGCTTTCTTT. Its protein is CASSPTGKLGREAFF.

The chain has TRBV5-5 and TRBJ1-2; D gene uncertain. Trimming stripped 3 bases from V and 2 bases from J, with 11 bases between. The length of the CDR3 is 14 residues. Germline loops: CDR1 SGHKS, CDR2 YYEKEE (reference sequence). The CDR3 DNA sequence: TGTGCCAGCAGCTCACAGACACTAAACTATGGCTACACCTTC. Its protein is CASSSQTLNYGYTF.

The rearrangement links TRBV7-2 to TRBJ1-5; tentatively, D is TRBD1 (6 bases). V lost 1 base and J lost 3, with 10 bases in between. In germline, CDR1 is SGHTA, CDR2 FQGNSA. The CDR3 runs 15 residues. CDR3 loop: CASSLEGGYNQPQHF. CDR3 nucleotides: TGTGCCAGCAGCTTAGAAGGGGGGTACAATCAGCCCCAGCATTTT.

The V and J genes are TRBV6-2 or TRBV6-3 and TRBJ2-5; D is possibly TRBD2 (5 bases). The germline V gene encodes CDR1 MNHEY and CDR2 SVGEGT. The CDR3 is 14 amino acids. V was pared by 1 base and J by 1 base, with 7 bases between. The CDR3 DNA follows: TGTGCCAGCAGTTACTTCGGGGTCCAAGAGACCCAGTACTTC. The encoded protein is CASSYFGVQETQYF.

This clone was observed once. The chain uses TRBV29-1 and TRBJ2-3; 12 bases map to TRBD2. CDR3 size: 14 residues. J was trimmed by 7 bases and V by 6 bases; bases with no gene match: 8. Germline V gives CDR1 SQVTM, CDR2 ANQGSEA. Here the CDR3 DNA reads TGCAGCGTCTACACTAGCGGGGGGCGAAATACGCAGTATTTT. This gives the protein CSVYTSGGRNTQYF.

V is TRBV7-2 and J is TRBJ2-5; D is possibly TRBD2 (6 bases). Germline CDR1 and CDR2: SGHTA and FQGNSA. The CDR3 covers 16 residues. The V end lost 2 bases, the J end lost 5 bases, and 18 bases lay between the germline ends. The CDR3 region has the DNA TGTGCCAGCAGCTTAAGGCCGGGACTCGAGTCGGAGACCCAGTACTTC. It is translated as CASSLRPGLESETQYF. Full variable domain (remainder filled in from reference TRBV7-2 and TRBJ2-5): GAGVSQSPSNKVTEKGKDVELRCDPISGHTALYWYRQSLGQGLEFLIYFQGNSAPDKSGLPSDRFSAERTGGSVSTLTIQRTQQEDSAVYLCASSLRPGLESETQYFGPGTRLLVL.

The rearrangement uses TRBV19 and TRBJ2-2, with 9 bases identical to TRBD1. The CDR3 extends over 15 amino acids. CDR1 and CDR2 (germline): LNHDA, SQIVND (reference sequence). Trimming took 3 bases from V and 9 from J; bases not matched to a gene: 8. CDR3 bases: TGTGCCAGTAGTATCCCCGCGGACAGGGGTCGGGAGCTGTTTTTT. It encodes CASSIPADRGRELFF.